This record looks at one TCR beta chain sequence and its context. Clones were read by immunoSEQ multiplex PCR, and TCRdb kept only the in-frame ones, dropping some. The repertoire holds roughly 70,000 clones, with roughly nine tenths as singletons. The CDR3 loop spans 12 amino acids. The germline CDR1 and CDR2 sequences are MDHEN and SYDVKM. Trimming removed 3 bases at V and 4 bases at J, with 6 bases between. This sample was taken from a study of OX40 agonist ivuxolimab in advanced cancers. The gene calls are TRBV28 and TRBJ1-2, with D unclear. The source material was CD4+ or CD8+ T cells sorted from blood, sampled in a trial of the OX40 agonist ivuxolimab. This TCR derives from an adult with an advanced solid tumor such as melanoma, head and neck, liver or kidney cancer. CDR3 region: CASSFLTYGYTF. The CDR3 nucleotides are TGTGCCAGCAGTTTCCTCACCTATGGCTACACCTTC.